This T cell receptor beta chain is drawn from a study of tumor and adjacent non-tumor tissue in lung cancer. As concerns this clonotype: Its antigen is unknown.

Study-level results: Tumor repertoires had a smaller top 100 clone share than normal lung.

V was pared by 8 bases and J by 12 bases, with 27 bases between. The germline gives CDR1 SGHRS, CDR2 YFSETQ. This CDR3 is 15 amino acids long. TCRbeta libraries were built with three rounds of nested PCR, modified from ARM-PCR. TCRdb recomputed calls from the multiplex PCR reads with MiXCR, one row per CDR3 protein. Here the sample spans roughly 90,000 distinct CDR3 sequences, roughly 77% being singletons. The template was RNA from unsorted bulk tissue. The normal lung tissue was taken more than 3 cm from the tumor edge. The chain recombines TRBV5-1 with TRBJ2-1, with D maybe TRBD2 (6 bases). This receptor was identified in a woman aged 50 to 60 with non-small cell lung cancer. The material sequenced was distant non-tumor lung tissue. CDR3 in DNA: TGCGCCAGTAGCCAGGGCGGGACGGCGTTGGATGTGCAGTTCTTC. Its protein is CASSQGGTALDVQFF.